The TCR beta chain under discussion was sequenced for a study of CD8+ T cells in alopecia areata. The germline gives CDR1 ENHRY, CDR2 SYGVKD. This CDR3 has 12 residues. Trimming removed 10 bases from V and 2 bases from J, with 11 bases in between. cDNA serving as the sequencing template came from extracted, reverse transcribed RNA. Assay used: immunoSEQ multiplex PCR; TCRdb lists only in-frame clones, some missing. The sample records around 210,000 clones, under 70% being singletons. Treatment indicated: oral pan-JAK inhibitor, 5-10 mg twice daily. The authors sorted CD4+ and CD8+ T cells from PBMCs. The chain combines TRBV10-3 with TRBJ2-5; D gene uncertain. The sample in question was CD4+ T cells sorted from blood, obtained at week 4, from a patient treated with tofacitinib. The TCR sequence derives from a human donor with alopecia areata. The CDR3 bases are TGTGCCACCTCCCTGGGGCAAGAGACCCAGTACTTC. Translated: CATSLGQETQYF.